The rows below give T cell receptor beta chains drawn from one sample of a study of blood T cell repertoires in COVID-19. Here immunoSEQ multiplex PCR was the method, and the copy in TCRdb shows in-frame clones only, minus some. This sample has 150,000 to 200,000 clones; roughly 87% occur once, and the top ten carry around a fifth. Sequencing was done on a sample of peripheral blood. The source is a man in his sixties with active or convalescent COVID-19. Each CDR3 is given with its conserved first and last residue. Each record gives: clone size, V gene, D gene, J gene, CDR3 protein, CDR3 DNA. A D gene is named only where the DNA matches it firmly. Clone size, where shown, is once, few, many, or a class for clones that have expanded.

.	TRBV7-9	.	TRBJ1-3	CASSLGVYPGPKRNTIYF	TGTGCCAGCAGCTTAGGAGTTTACCCAGGGCCTAAGAGAAACACCATATATTTT
.	TRBV5-1	.	TRBJ2-3	CASKGVQGKDTQYF	TGCGCCAGCAAGGGAGTACAGGGTAAAGATACGCAGTATTTT
.	TRBV18	TRBD1	TRBJ1-1	CASSPSTGKTEAFF	TGTGCCAGCTCACCGTCGACAGGGAAAACTGAAGCTTTCTTT
.	TRBV7-3	.	TRBJ2-7	CASSLLPGTASEQYF	TGTGCCAGCAGCTTACTCCCCGGCACCGCTAGCGAGCAGTACTTC
.	TRBV6-1	.	TRBJ1-5	CASSELAGSQPQHF	TGTGCCAGCAGTGAATTGGCAGGAAGTCAGCCCCAGCATTTT
.	TRBV29-1	.	TRBJ1-1	CSVEKQGNTEAFF	TGCAGCGTTGAAAAACAGGGGAACACTGAAGCTTTCTTT
.	TRBV6-5	TRBD1	TRBJ1-2	CASRDRGLSSYTF	TGTGCCAGCAGGGACAGGGGGTTAAGTAGCTACACCTTC
once	TRBV5-1	TRBD2	TRBJ2-5	CASSLGLAGDQETQYF	TGCGCCAGCAGCTTGGGGCTAGCGGGGGACCAAGAGACCCAGTACTTC
.	TRBV10-3	TRBD1	TRBJ2-3	CAISVQGDSSTDTQYF	TGTGCCATCAGTGTACAGGGGGACTCTAGCACAGATACGCAGTATTTT
.	TRBV7-2	.	TRBJ2-1	CASSFRGTAYNEQFF	TGTGCCAGCAGCTTTCGGGGGACAGCCTACAATGAGCAGTTCTTC
.	TRBV4-2	TRBD1	TRBJ1-2	CASSESTGVLNYGYTF	TGTGCCAGCAGCGAATCAACAGGGGTTCTAAACTATGGCTACACCTTC
.	TRBV2	TRBD2	TRBJ2-1	CATQGLAGGEQFF	TGTGCCACCCAGGGTCTAGCGGGGGGTGAGCAGTTCTTC
.	TRBV4-1	.	TRBJ1-5	CASSQVTPPGGTNQPQHF	TGCGCCAGCAGCCAAGTTACCCCCCCGGGAGGGACCAATCAGCCCCAGCATTTT
.	TRBV4-1	.	TRBJ1-5	CASSRMTGVVQPQHF	TGCGCCAGCAGCCGTATGACGGGGGTCGTTCAGCCCCAGCATTTT
.	TRBV5-1	.	TRBJ2-2	CASSFRQSNTGELFF	TGCGCCAGCAGCTTCCGTCAGTCGAACACCGGGGAGCTGTTTTTT
.	TRBV5-1	.	TRBJ1-4	CASKEQDNEKLFF	TGCGCCAGCAAGGAACAGGATAATGAAAAACTGTTTTTT
once	TRBV6-1	TRBD1	TRBJ1-6	CASSDNRGGSFTLHF	TGTGCCAGCAGTGATAACAGGGGGGGGTCCTTCACCCTCCACTTT
.	TRBV12-3/TRBV12-4	TRBD1	TRBJ1-2	CASSADRGIYTF	TGTGCCAGCAGTGCCGACAGGGGGATCTACACCTTC
.	TRBV5-1	.	TRBJ1-2	CASSLEQGLRYTF	TGCGCCAGCAGCTTGGAGCAGGGTTTACGCTACACCTTC
few	TRBV10-1	TRBD2	TRBJ2-1	CASSDSGGSSSEQFF	TGCGCCAGCAGTGACTCCGGGGGGTCGTCCTCTGAGCAGTTCTTC
.	TRBV5-4	TRBD2	TRBJ2-1	CASSFGLAGLPYNEQFF	TGTGCCAGCAGCTTCGGACTAGCGGGCCTTCCCTACAATGAGCAGTTCTTC
few	TRBV7-2	.	TRBJ1-3	CASSSQGTPGNTIYF	TGTGCCAGCAGCTCTCAGGGAACCCCCGGAAACACCATATATTTT
.	TRBV5-1	TRBD1	TRBJ1-3	CASSPRVGGEDTIYF	TGCGCCAGCAGCCCTAGGGTAGGGGGCGAAGACACCATATATTTT
.	TRBV21-1	.	TRBJ1-1	CASSKGEITEAFF	TGTGCCAGCAGCAAAGGCGAAATCACTGAAGCTTTCTTT
few	TRBV9	TRBD2	TRBJ2-3	CASSYRGGRTDTQYF	TGTGCCAGCAGTTACCGGGGGGGCAGGACAGATACGCAGTATTTT
.	TRBV18	.	TRBJ2-3	CASSLTPDTQYF	TGTGCCAGCTCACTTACACCAGATACGCAGTATTTT
.	TRBV19	.	TRBJ2-1	CASSSSEGREQFF	TGTGCCAGTAGTTCTAGCGAAGGCCGTGAGCAGTTCTTC
.	TRBV20-1	.	TRBJ2-1	CSALIYDEQFF	TGCAGTGCCCTTATATATGATGAGCAGTTCTTC
.	TRBV20-1	TRBD2	TRBJ2-4	CSASILAVNLRGNIQYF	TGCAGTGCTAGTATCCTAGCGGTGAATTTGAGGGGAAACATTCAGTACTTC
.	TRBV3-1/TRBV3-2	TRBD2	TRBJ2-5	CASSRTSGGRGETQYF	TGTGCCAGCAGCCGGACTAGCGGGGGTAGGGGGGAGACCCAGTACTTC
.	TRBV12-5	TRBD2	TRBJ2-7	CASGLTLAGGHKYEQYF	TGTGCTAGTGGTTTGACCCTAGCGGGGGGGCACAAATACGAGCAGTACTTC
.	TRBV6-5	.	TRBJ1-5	CASIKQGSNNQPQHF	TGTGCCAGCATTAAACAGGGTTCTAACAATCAGCCCCAGCATTTT
.	TRBV6-1	.	TRBJ2-6	CASSEVTGPISGANVLTF	TGTGCCAGCAGTGAAGTAACAGGGCCCATCTCTGGGGCCAACGTCCTGACTTTC
.	TRBV12-5	.	TRBJ2-7	CASGPGAWPIYEQYF	TGTGCTAGTGGTCCCGGAGCGTGGCCCATCTACGAGCAGTACTTC
.	TRBV15	TRBD1	TRBJ1-4	CATSRGQGANEKLFF	TGTGCCACCAGCAGGGGGCAGGGGGCTAATGAAAAACTGTTTTTT
.	TRBV9	.	TRBJ1-2	CASSVVGQSDYGYTF	TGTGCCAGCAGCGTAGTGGGGCAGAGCGACTATGGCTACACCTTC
.	TRBV6-1	TRBD1	TRBJ1-2	CASSGRDRGGYTF	TGTGCCAGCAGTGGCCGGGACAGGGGAGGCTACACCTTC
once	TRBV2	.	TRBJ2-3	CASKVTGAQYF	TGTGCCAGCAAGGTAACAGGAGCGCAGTATTTT
.	TRBV5-6	.	TRBJ2-7	CASSPQPDGAYEQYF	TGTGCCAGCAGCCCCCAGCCAGACGGAGCCTACGAGCAGTACTTC
.	TRBV6-5	.	TRBJ1-3	CASSYQTGSGNTIYF	TGTGCCAGCAGTTACCAAACAGGGTCGGGAAACACCATATATTTT
.	TRBV5-1	TRBD1	TRBJ1-5	CASSTTGDNQPQHF	TGCGCCAGCAGCACGACAGGGGACAATCAGCCCCAGCATTTT
.	TRBV2	.	TRBJ1-6	CASSDLGGVSGSPLHF	TGTGCCAGCAGTGACTTAGGAGGGGTTAGTGGTTCACCCCTCCACTTT